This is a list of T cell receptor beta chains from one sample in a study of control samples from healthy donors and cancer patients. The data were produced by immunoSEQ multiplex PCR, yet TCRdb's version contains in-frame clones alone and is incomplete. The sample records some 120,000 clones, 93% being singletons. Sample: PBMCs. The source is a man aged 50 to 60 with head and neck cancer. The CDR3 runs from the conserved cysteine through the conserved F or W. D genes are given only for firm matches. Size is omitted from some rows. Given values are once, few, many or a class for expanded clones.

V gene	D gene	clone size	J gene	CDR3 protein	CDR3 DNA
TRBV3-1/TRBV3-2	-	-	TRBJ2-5	CASSQAGGRGETQYF	TGTGCCAGCAGCCAAGCGGGGGGCCGGGGAGAGACCCAGTACTTC
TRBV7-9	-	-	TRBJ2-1	CASSFPGAGMRNEQFF	TGTGCCAGCAGTTTCCCGGGGGCGGGGATGAGGAATGAGCAGTTCTTC
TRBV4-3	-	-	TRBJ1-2	CASSQDRDGGNYGYTF	TGCGCCAGCAGCCAAGATAGGGACGGGGGTAACTATGGCTACACCTTC
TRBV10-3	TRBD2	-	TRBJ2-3	CAIRRTSGGLDTDTQYF	TGTGCCATCAGACGGACTAGCGGGGGTCTCGATACAGATACGCAGTATTTT
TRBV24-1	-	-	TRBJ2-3	CATSEGASTDTQYF	TGTGCCACCAGTGAGGGGGCTAGCACAGATACGCAGTATTTT
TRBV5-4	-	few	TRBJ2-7	CASSPWRSSYEQYF	TGTGCCAGCAGCCCATGGAGATCTTCCTACGAGCAGTACTTC
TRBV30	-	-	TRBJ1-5	CAWSGGVSNQPQHF	TGTGCCTGGAGCGGGGGGGTTAGCAATCAGCCCCAGCATTTT
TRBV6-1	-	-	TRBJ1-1	CASSEWGNTEAFF	TGTGCCAGCAGTGAATGGGGGAACACTGAAGCTTTCTTT
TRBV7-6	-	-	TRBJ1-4	CASSSLGEKLFF	TGTGCCAGCAGCTCATTGGGGGAAAAACTGTTTTTT
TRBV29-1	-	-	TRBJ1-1	CSVEDRVGGQMNTEAFF	TGCAGCGTTGAAGATCGAGTAGGCGGACAGATGAACACTGAAGCTTTCTTT
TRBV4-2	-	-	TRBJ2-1	CASSPATANEQFF	TGTGCCAGCAGCCCAGCTACAGCTAATGAGCAGTTCTTC
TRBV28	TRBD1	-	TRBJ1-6	CASRPHGEGASSPLHF	TGTGCCAGCAGACCTCATGGAGAGGGGGCTAGCTCACCCCTCCACTTT
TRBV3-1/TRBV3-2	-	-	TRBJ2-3	CASSPLPTPAADTQYF	TGTGCCAGCAGTCCCCTACCGACACCCGCCGCAGATACGCAGTATTTT
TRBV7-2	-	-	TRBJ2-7	CASSLKRQDEQYF	TGTGCCAGCAGCTTAAAACGACAGGACGAGCAGTACTTC
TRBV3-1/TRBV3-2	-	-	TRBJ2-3	CASSQAGEGTDTQYF	TGTGCCAGCAGCCAAGCAGGGGAGGGCACAGATACGCAGTATTTT
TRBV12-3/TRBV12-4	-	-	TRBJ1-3	CASTYGLDTIYF	TGTGCCAGCACCTACGGATTGGACACCATATATTTT
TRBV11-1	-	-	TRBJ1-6	CASSRGNRNSPLHF	TGTGCCAGCAGCCGAGGGAATCGGAACTCACCCCTCCACTTT
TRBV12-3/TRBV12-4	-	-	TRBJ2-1	CASSSRDFNEQFF	TGTGCCAGCAGTTCCCGGGACTTCAATGAGCAGTTCTTC
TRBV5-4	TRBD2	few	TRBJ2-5	CASSGRGAKETQYF	TGTGCCTCAAGCGGGCGGGGGGCGAAAGAGACCCAGTACTTC
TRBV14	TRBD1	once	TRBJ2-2	CASSQGRQGPFGTGELFF	TGTGCCAGCAGCCAAGGTAGACAGGGTCCCTTCGGCACCGGGGAGCTGTTTTTT
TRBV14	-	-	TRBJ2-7	CASSQDSSLGEQYF	TGTGCCAGCAGCCAAGACAGCTCCCTGGGCGAGCAGTACTTC
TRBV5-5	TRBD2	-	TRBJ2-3	CASGLAGGQDTQYF	TGTGCCAGCGGCTTAGCGGGGGGGCAGGATACGCAGTATTTT
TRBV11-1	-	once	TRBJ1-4	CASSLAGATNEKLFF	TGTGCCAGCAGCTTAGCAGGGGCAACTAATGAAAAACTGTTTTTT
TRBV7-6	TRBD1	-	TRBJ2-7	CASSPPGQGIFYEQYF	TGTGCCAGCAGCCCCCCCGGACAGGGTATCTTCTACGAGCAGTACTTC
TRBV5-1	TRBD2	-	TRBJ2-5	CASSPGLAGTQETQYF	TGCGCCAGCAGCCCGGGACTAGCGGGGACCCAAGAGACCCAGTACTTC
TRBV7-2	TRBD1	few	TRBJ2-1	CASSWDRYNEQFF	TGTGCCAGCAGCTGGGACAGATACAATGAGCAGTTCTTC
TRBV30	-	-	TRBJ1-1	CAWRGEGRATEAFF	TGTGCCTGGAGGGGGGAGGGGAGGGCCACTGAAGCTTTCTTT
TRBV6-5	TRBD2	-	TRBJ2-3	CASSYSGRGPDTQYF	TGTGCCAGCAGTTATTCGGGGAGGGGACCAGATACGCAGTATTTT
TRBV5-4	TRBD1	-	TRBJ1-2	CASSLGGTGVYGYTF	TGTGCCAGCAGCTTGGGAGGGACAGGCGTCTATGGCTACACCTTC
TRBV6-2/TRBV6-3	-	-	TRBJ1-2	CASSSRIQPYGYTF	TGTGCCAGCAGTTCCAGAATCCAGCCCTATGGCTACACCTTC
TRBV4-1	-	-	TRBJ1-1	CASSQEGGQLNTEAFF	TGCGCCAGCAGCCAAGAAGGTGGACAGCTAAACACTGAAGCTTTCTTT
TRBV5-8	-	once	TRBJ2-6	CASSPGRSGANVLTF	TGTGCCAGCAGCCCAGGACGTTCTGGGGCCAACGTCCTGACTTTC
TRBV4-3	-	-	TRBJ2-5	CASSQEPRGETQYF	TGCGCCAGCAGCCAAGAGCCGAGGGGGGAGACCCAGTACTTC
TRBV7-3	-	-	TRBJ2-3	CASSVAGGTTYF	-
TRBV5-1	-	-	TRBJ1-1	CASSFSGEGEAFF	TGCGCCAGCAGCTTCTCGGGGGAGGGCGAAGCTTTCTTT
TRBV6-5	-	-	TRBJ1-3	CASSSAATGNTIYF	TGTGCCAGCAGTTCGGCAGCGACTGGAAACACCATATATTTT
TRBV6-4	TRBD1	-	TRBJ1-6	CASSLTGFNSPLHF	TGTGCCAGCAGCCTGACAGGGTTTAATTCACCCCTCCACTTT
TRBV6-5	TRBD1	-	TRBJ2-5	CASSYLSTGDGQYF	TGTGCCAGCAGTTACCTATCGACAGGGGATGGCCAGTACTTC
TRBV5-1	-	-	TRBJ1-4	CASSGGEKLFF	TGCGCCAGCAGCGGTGGTGAAAAACTGTTTTTT
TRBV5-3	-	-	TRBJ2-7	CARSLQYEQYF	TGTGCCAGAAGCTTGCAGTACGAGCAGTACTTC
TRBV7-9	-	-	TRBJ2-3	CASSLERRTDTQYF	TGTGCCAGCAGCTTAGAGAGGCGAACTGATACGCAGTATTTT
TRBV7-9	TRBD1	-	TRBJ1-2	CASTLRGAGNYGYTF	TGTGCCAGCACCCTCAGGGGGGCGGGGAACTATGGCTACACCTTC
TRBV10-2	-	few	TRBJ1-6	CASSITGKDSPLHF	TGCGCCAGCAGTATAACGGGGAAAGATTCACCCCTCCACTTT
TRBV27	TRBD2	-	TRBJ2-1	CASSFLTTSGGANEQFF	TGTGCCAGCAGTTTCCTCACTACTAGCGGGGGGGCCAATGAGCAGTTCTTC
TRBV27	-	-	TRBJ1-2	CASSTRRVNNYGYTF	TGTGCCAGCAGTACCCGGAGGGTTAATAACTATGGCTACACCTTC
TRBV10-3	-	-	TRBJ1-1	CATSWQNTEAFF	TGTGCCACCTCCTGGCAGAACACTGAAGCTTTCTTT
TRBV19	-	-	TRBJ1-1	CASRRGPNTEAFF	TGTGCCAGTAGAAGAGGACCGAACACTGAAGCTTTCTTT
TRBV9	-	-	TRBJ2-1	CASGSHPSSYNEQFF	TGTGCCAGCGGGAGTCACCCAAGCTCCTACAATGAGCAGTTCTTC